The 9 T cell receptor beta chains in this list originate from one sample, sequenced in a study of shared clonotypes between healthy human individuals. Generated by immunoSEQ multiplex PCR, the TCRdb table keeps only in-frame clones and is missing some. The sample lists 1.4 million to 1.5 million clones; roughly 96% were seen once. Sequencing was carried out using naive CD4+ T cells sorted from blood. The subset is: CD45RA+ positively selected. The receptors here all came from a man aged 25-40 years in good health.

The CDR3 here is CASSVNLAGASDEQYF. CDR3 bases: TGTGCCAGCAGCGTAAATCTGGCGGGAGCTTCGGACGAGCAGTACTTC. The chain combines TRBV9 with TRBJ2-7; 7 nucleotides line up with TRBD2. Trimming took 1 base from V and 5 from J; bases not matched to a gene: 12. CDR1 and CDR2 from the germline V gene are SGDLS and YYNGEE. CDR3 length: 16 amino acids.

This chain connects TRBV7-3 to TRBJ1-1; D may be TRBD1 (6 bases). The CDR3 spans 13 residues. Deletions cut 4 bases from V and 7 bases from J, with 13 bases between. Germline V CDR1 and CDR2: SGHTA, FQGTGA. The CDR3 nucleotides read TGTGCCAGCAGCTCTTGGGAAGGGGGTGAAGCTTTCTTT. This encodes CASSSWEGGEAFF.

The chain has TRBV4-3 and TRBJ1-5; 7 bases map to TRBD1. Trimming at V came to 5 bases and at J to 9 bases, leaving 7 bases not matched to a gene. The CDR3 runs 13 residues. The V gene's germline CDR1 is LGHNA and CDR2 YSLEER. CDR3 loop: CASSGTATSPQHF. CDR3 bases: TGCGCCAGCAGCGGGACAGCGACTTCGCCCCAGCATTTT.

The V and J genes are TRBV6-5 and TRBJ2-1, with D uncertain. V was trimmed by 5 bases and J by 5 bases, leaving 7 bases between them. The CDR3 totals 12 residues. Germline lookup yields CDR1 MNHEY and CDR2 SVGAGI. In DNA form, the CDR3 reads TGTGCCAGCAGTCCTAACGACAATGAGCAGTTCTTC. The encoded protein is CASSPNDNEQFF.

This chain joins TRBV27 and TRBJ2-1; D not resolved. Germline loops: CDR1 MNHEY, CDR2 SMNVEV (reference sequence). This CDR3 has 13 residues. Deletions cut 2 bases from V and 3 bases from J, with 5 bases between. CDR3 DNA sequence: TGTGCCAGCAGTTTACATCTCTACAATGAGCAGTTCTTC. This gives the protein CASSLHLYNEQFF.

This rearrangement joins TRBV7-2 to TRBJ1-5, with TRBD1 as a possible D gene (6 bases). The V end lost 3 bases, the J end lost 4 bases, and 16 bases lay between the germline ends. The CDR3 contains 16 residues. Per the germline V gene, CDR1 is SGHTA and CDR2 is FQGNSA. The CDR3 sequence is CASSFIRGSPNQPQHF. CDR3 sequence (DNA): TGTGCCAGCAGCTTTATCAGGGGATCCCCTAATCAGCCCCAGCATTTT. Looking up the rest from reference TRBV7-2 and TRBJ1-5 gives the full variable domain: GAGVSQSPSNKVTEKGKDVELRCDPISGHTALYWYRQSLGQGLEFLIYFQGNSAPDKSGLPSDRFSAERTGGSVSTLTIQRTQQEDSAVYLCASSFIRGSPNQPQHFGDGTRLSIL.

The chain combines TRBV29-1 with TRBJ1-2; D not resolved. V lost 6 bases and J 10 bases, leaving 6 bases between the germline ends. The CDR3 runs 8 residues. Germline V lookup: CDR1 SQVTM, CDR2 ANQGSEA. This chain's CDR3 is CSVGPYTF. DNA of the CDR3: TGCAGCGTGGGCCCCTACACCTTC.

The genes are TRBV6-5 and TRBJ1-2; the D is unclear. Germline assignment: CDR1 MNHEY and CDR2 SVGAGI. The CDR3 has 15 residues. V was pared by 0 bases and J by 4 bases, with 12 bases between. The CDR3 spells CASSYSISSSYGYTF. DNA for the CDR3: TGTGCCAGCAGTTACTCGATTTCTTCTAGCTATGGCTACACCTTC.

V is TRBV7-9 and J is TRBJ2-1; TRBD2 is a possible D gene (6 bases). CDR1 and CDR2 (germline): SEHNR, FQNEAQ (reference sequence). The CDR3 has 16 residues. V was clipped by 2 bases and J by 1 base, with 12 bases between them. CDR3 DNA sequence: TGTGCCAGCAGCTTACAGGGAGGTTGGTCCTACAATGAGCAGTTCTTC. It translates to CASSLQGGWSYNEQFF. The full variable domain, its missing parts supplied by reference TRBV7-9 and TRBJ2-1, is DTGVSQNPRHKITKRGQNVTFRCDPISEHNRLYWYRQTLGQGPEFLTYFQNEAQLEKSRLLSDRFSAERPKGSFSTLEIQRTEQGDSAMYLCASSLQGGWSYNEQFFGPGTRLTVL.